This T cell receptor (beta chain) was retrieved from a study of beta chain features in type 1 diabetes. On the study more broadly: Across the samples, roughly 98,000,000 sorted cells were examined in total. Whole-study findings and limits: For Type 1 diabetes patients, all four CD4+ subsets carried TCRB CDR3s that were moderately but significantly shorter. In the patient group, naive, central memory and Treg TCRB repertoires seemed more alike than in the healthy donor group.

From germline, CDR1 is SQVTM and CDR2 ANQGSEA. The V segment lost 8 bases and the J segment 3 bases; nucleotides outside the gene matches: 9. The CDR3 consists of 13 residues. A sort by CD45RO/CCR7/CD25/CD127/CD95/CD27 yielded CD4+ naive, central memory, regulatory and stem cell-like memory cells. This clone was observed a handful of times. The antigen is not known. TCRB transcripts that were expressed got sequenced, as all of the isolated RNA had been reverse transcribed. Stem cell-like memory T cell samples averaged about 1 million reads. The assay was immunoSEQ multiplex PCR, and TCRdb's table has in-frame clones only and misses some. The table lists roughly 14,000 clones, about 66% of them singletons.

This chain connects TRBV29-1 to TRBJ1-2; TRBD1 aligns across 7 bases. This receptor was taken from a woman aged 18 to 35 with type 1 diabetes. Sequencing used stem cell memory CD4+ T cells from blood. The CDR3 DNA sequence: TGCAGCTTCTTAGGGGGCCCGTACTATGGCTACACCTTC. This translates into CSFLGGPYYGYTF. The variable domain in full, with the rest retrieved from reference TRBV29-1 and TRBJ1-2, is SAVISQKPSRDICQRGTSLTIQCQVDSQVTMMFWYRQQPGQSLTLIATANQGSEATYESGFVIDKFPISRPNLTFSTLTVSNMSPEDSSIYLCSFLGGPYYGYTFGSGTRLTVV.